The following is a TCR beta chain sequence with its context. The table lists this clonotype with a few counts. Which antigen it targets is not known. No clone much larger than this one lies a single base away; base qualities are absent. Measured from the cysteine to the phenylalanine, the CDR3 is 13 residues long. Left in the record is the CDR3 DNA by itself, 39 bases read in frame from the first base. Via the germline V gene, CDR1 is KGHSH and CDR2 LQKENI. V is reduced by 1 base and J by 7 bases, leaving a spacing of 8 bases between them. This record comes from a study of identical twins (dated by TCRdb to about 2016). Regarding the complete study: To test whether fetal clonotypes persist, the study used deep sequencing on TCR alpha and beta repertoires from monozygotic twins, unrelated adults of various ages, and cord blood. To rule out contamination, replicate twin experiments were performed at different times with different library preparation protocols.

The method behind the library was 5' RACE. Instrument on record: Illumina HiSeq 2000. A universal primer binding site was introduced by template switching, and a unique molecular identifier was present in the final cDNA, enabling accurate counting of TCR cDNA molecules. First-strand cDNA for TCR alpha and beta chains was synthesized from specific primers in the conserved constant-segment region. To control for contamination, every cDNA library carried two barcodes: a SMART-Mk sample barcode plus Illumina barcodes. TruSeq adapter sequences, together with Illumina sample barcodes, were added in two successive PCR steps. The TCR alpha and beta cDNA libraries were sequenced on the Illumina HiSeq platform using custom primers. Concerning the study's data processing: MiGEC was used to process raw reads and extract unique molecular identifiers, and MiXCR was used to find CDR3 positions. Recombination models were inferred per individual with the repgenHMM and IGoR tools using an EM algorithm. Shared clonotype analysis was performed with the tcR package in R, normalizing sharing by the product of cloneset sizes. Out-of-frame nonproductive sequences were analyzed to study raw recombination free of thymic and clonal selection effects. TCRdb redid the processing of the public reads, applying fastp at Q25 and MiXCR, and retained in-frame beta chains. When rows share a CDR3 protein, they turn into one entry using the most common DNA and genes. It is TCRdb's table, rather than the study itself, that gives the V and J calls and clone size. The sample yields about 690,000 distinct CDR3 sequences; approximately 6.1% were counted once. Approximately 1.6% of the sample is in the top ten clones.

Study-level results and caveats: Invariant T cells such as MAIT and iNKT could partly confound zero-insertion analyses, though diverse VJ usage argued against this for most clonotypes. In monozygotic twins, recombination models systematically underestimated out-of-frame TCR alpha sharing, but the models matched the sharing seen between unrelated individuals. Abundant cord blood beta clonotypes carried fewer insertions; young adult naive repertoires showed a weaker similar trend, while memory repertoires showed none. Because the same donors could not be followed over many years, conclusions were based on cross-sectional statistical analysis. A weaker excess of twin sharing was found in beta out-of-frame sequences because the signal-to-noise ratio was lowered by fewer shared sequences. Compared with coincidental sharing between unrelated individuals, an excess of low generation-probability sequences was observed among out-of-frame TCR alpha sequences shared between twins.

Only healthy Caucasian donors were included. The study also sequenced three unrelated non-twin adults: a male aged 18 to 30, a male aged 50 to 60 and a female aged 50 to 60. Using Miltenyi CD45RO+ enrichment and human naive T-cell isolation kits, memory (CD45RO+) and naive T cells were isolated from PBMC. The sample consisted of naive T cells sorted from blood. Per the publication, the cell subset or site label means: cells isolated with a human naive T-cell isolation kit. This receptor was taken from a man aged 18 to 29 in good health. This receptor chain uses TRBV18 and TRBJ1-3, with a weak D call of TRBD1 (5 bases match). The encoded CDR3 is CASSPQGRNTIYF. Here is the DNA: TGTGCCAGCTCACCACAGGGGCGGAACACCATATATTTT.